This entry lists 7 T cell receptor beta chains sequenced from one sample in a study of blood T cell repertoires in COVID-19. Sequenced by immunoSEQ multiplex PCR; TCRdb stores in-frame clones only, minus some. Here the sample spans about 130,000 clones, about 84% being singletons. Sequencing was carried out using peripheral blood. Receptors were obtained from a human donor in a cohort sampled during active COVID-19.

The chain's CDR3 is CASSERTSGLTNEQFF. As DNA, the CDR3 is TGTGCCAGCAGTGAGAGGACTAGCGGGCTCACCAATGAGCAGTTCTTC. V is TRBV25-1 and J is TRBJ2-1; 11 positions match TRBD2. CDR1 is MGHDK and CDR2 is SYGVNS in the germline V gene. Unmatched junction bases numbered 7, after V lost 3 bases and J lost 6 bases. The CDR3 spans 16 residues.

The rearrangement uses TRBV11-3 and TRBJ2-7, with 8 nucleotides matching TRBD1. The CDR3 loop spans 15 amino acids. The V segment lost 2 bases and the J segment 6 bases; nucleotides outside the gene matches: 9. CDR1 SGHNT and CDR2 YENEEA come from the germline V gene. This CDR3 reads CASSLSTGDFFEQYF. The DNA of the CDR3 is TGTGCCAGCAGCTTATCGACAGGGGATTTTTTCGAGCAGTACTTC.

The chain has TRBV6-5 and TRBJ1-2, with 12 nucleotides matching TRBD1. This CDR3 has 14 residues. Germline CDR1 and CDR2: MNHEY and SVGAGI. After removal of 5 bases from V and 12 bases from J, the junction contained 10 bases not matched to a gene. CDR3 residues: CASSPLGGTGGNTF. CDR3 coding DNA: TGTGCCAGCAGTCCTCTCGGGGGGACAGGGGGCAACACCTTC.

This clone was detected a few times. The chain is built from TRBV7-9 and TRBJ2-1; D is unresolved. V lost 5 bases, J lost 2 bases, and 16 bases lay in between. The CDR3 spans 16 residues. Germline V gives CDR1 SEHNR, CDR2 FQNEAQ (reference sequence). DNA of the CDR3: TGTGCCAGCAGCGCCCCTCTTTGGGCTGCCTACAATGAGCAGTTCTTC. It codes for CASSAPLWAAYNEQFF.

The chain has TRBV2 and TRBJ2-7, with 12 bases matching TRBD2. Trimming removed 6 bases from V and 3 bases from J; junction bases left unmatched: 9. Germline V gene sequence: CDR1 SNHLY, CDR2 FYNNEI. The CDR3 loop spans 16 amino acids. The CDR3 loop is CASRDLGLAGFYEQYF. Written as DNA, the CDR3 is TGTGCCAGCAGGGACCTGGGACTAGCGGGTTTCTACGAGCAGTACTTC.

Worth noting for this clone: Distinct nucleotide sequences in the sample also encode this CDR3. This chain uses TRBV28 with TRBJ2-2, with 7 bases lining up with TRBD2. The V and J ends lost 2 bases and 4 bases, in that order; junction bases with no gene match: 1. Germline loops: CDR1 MDHEN, CDR2 SYDVKM. CDR3 size: 14 residues. CDR3: CASSLQRGTGELFF. The CDR3 nucleotides read TGTGCCAGCAGTTTACAGCGGGGCACCGGGGAGCTGTTTTTT. The full variable domain, with the rest looked up from reference TRBV28 and TRBJ2-2, is DVKVTQSSRYLVKRTGEKVFLECVQDMDHENMFWYRQDPGLGLRLIYFSYDVKMKEKGDIPEGYSVSREKKERFSLILESASTNQTSMYLCASSLQRGTGELFFGEGSRLTVL.

V is TRBV5-1 and J is TRBJ2-1, with 7 nucleotides matching TRBD2. From germline, CDR1 is SGHRS and CDR2 YFSETQ. J gave up 5 bases and V 0 bases, and 5 bases lay outside the gene matches. CDR3 length equals 15 residues. The CDR3 is CASSLGGSYDNEQFF. The CDR3 coding sequence is TGCGCCAGCAGCTTGGGCGGGAGCTATGACAATGAGCAGTTCTTC.